Below, 18 T cell receptor beta chains from the same sample are listed, as sequenced in a study of cytomegalovirus exposure and HLA in healthy donors. The study ran its PCR with 60 Vbeta and 13 Jbeta primers. Clones were sequenced by immunoSEQ multiplex PCR, and TCRdb holds only the in-frame ones, with some missing. The repertoire consists of more than 50,000 clones, with around 72% occurring once and the leading ten covering under 25%. The sequencing sample was made of PBMCs. These TCRs come from a woman between 50 and 59 years old in good health and CMV-seropositive.

V and J are TRBV7-6 and TRBJ2-2; 9 bases are shared with TRBD2. The CDR3 contains 16 residues. Trimming cost V 1 base and J 5 bases; bases outside gene matches: 5. The germline V gene encodes CDR1 SGHVS and CDR2 FNYEAQ. The CDR3 protein is CASSLDPSGNTGELFF. The CDR3 coding sequence is TGTGCCAGCAGCTTAGACCCTAGCGGGAATACCGGGGAGCTGTTTTTT.

Written as DNA, the CDR3 is TGTGCCAGCGCCCGGGACACCCTAGATGGCTACACCTTC. Translation gives CASARDTLDGYTF. The chain carries TRBV9 and TRBJ1-2; a weak D match, TRBD1 (6 bases). The V gene lost 7 bases and the J gene lost 6 bases, with 16 bases spanning the gap. The germline V gene has CDR1 SGDLS and CDR2 YYNGEE. The CDR3 length is 13 residues.

The V call is TRBV6-1, the J call TRBJ2-2; TRBD2 aligns across 11 bases. The CDR3 spans 16 residues. V was pared by 2 bases and J by 1 base, with 0 bases of the junction left unmatched. Germline V gives CDR1 MNHNS, CDR2 SASEGT. CDR3 protein: CASSELAGGNTGELFF. In nucleotides, the CDR3 is TGTGCCAGCAGTGAACTAGCGGGAGGGAACACCGGGGAGCTGTTTTTT.

This sequence joins TRBV7-6 and TRBJ2-7; 14 bases match TRBD2. CDR3 size: 17 residues. Germline V gives CDR1 SGHVS, CDR2 FNYEAQ. The V gene end was trimmed by 4 bases and the J gene end by 3 bases; junction bases not matched to a gene: 8. The CDR3 region has the DNA TGTGCCAGCAGCTCGCCGGGACTAGCGGGGGCAGTCTACGAGCAGTACTTC. As protein: CASSSPGLAGAVYEQYF.

J is TRBJ2-1 and V is TRBV5-6, with TRBD2 identical over 11 bases. V dropped 2 bases and J dropped 9; count of bases not matched to a gene: 7. Germline V lookup: CDR1 SGHDT, CDR2 YYEEEE. This CDR3 is 15 amino acids long. DNA for the CDR3: TGTGCCAGCAGCTTCACTAGCGGGAGTAGGGGTGAGCAGTTCTTC. Its translation is CASSFTSGSRGEQFF.

The V and J genes are TRBV2 and TRBJ2-2; D is undetermined. The V gene's germline CDR1 is SNHLY and CDR2 FYNNEI. CDR3 length: 13 residues. The germline V and J ends were trimmed by 4 bases and 4 bases, with 7 bases remaining between them. The CDR3 loop is CASSVSGTGELFF. The CDR3 DNA reads as TGTGCCAGCAGTGTATCAGGCACCGGGGAGCTGTTTTTT. Filled out from reference TRBV2 and TRBJ2-2, the complete variable domain reads EPEVTQTPSHQVTQMGQEVILRCVPISNHLYFYWYRQILGQKVEFLVSFYNNEISEKSEIFDDQFSVERPDGSNFTLKIRSTKLEDSAMYFCASSVSGTGELFFGEGSRLTVL.

This clone was counted once. CDR3 region: CAWSVGGVYEQYF. CDR3 bases: TGTGCCTGGAGTGTTGGGGGGGTCTACGAGCAGTACTTC. The V call is TRBV30, the J call TRBJ2-7, with 7 bases matching TRBD2. V lost 0 bases, J lost 3 bases, and 2 bases stayed unmatched. The CDR3 loop spans 13 amino acids. Germline V CDR1 and CDR2: GTSNPN, SVGIG (reference sequence).

In its sample, this clone was seen a few times. The rearrangement uses TRBV19 and TRBJ2-2; TRBD1 agrees at 7 bases. Germline loops: CDR1 LNHDA, CDR2 SQIVND (reference sequence). The J segment lost 6 bases and the V segment lost 2 bases, leaving 6 bases of the junction unmatched. This CDR3 has 15 amino acids. In DNA, the CDR3 is TGTGCCAGTAGTATACAAACAGGGGTGGCCGGGGAGCTGTTTTTT. Protein: CASSIQTGVAGELFF.

V is TRBV7-9 and J is TRBJ1-2; 7 nucleotides match TRBD1. The CDR3 is 18 residues long. V lost 0 bases, J lost 1 base, and 11 bases stayed unmatched. The germline CDR1 and CDR2 sequences are SEHNR and FQNEAQ (reference sequence). The CDR3 region has the DNA TGTGCCAGCAGCTTAGCCCCGACAGGGAACCCTCTTAACTATGGCTACACCTTC. Its translation: CASSLAPTGNPLNYGYTF.

As DNA, the CDR3 is TGTGCCTGCCCCAGACAGGCGTATGGCTACACCTTC. It codes for CACPRQAYGYTF. The chain recombines TRBV30 with TRBJ1-2, with D tentatively TRBD1 (6 bases). V was trimmed by 6 bases and J by 5 bases, leaving 13 bases between them. Germline V CDR1 and CDR2: GTSNPN, SVGIG (reference sequence). CDR3 length equals 12 residues.

The V and J genes are TRBV7-2 and TRBJ1-5, with 8 bases fitting TRBD1. CDR1 is SGHTA, CDR2 FQGNSA, per germline. The CDR3 extends over 14 amino acids. The trim removed 4 bases at V and 4 bases at J, leaving 3 bases unmatched. CDR3 bases: TGTGCCAGCAGCTACCAGGGGGCGAATCAGCCCCAGCATTTT. Protein product: CASSYQGANQPQHF.

The chain employs TRBV6-5 and TRBJ2-5; 7 positions match TRBD2. J lost 5 bases, V lost 11 bases, and 14 bases had no gene match. Looked up from germline, CDR1 is MNHEY and CDR2 is SVGAGI. The CDR3 totals 14 residues. The CDR3 DNA follows: TGTGCCTCCCAAGCCGCGGGAGAGGCGGAGACCCAGTACTTC. It encodes CASQAAGEAETQYF.

The J gene is TRBJ1-4, the V gene TRBV28; no clear D gene. The CDR3 consists of 12 residues. Per the germline V gene, CDR1 is MDHEN and CDR2 is SYDVKM. Deletions cut 2 bases from V and 8 bases from J, with 6 bases between. The CDR3 DNA is TGTGCCAGCAGTTTAGAGGGAGAAAAACTGTTTTTT. It specifies CASSLEGEKLFF.

V gene TRBV4-3 combines with J gene TRBJ2-7, with D perhaps TRBD2 (5 bases). The CDR3 covers 15 residues. Germline lookup yields CDR1 LGHNA and CDR2 YSLEER. Trimming cost V 0 bases and J 2 bases, with 11 bases left between them. The CDR3 sequence: CASSQDLRGAYEQYF. CDR3 bases: TGCGCCAGCAGCCAAGATCTACGGGGTGCCTACGAGCAGTACTTC.

J is TRBJ1-6 and V is TRBV7-8, with 12 bases lining up with TRBD1. J gave up 14 bases and V 2 bases, and 10 bases lay outside the gene matches. This CDR3 region has 16 residues. Per the germline V gene, CDR1 is SGHVS and CDR2 is FQNEAQ. The CDR3 loop is CASSLSVGQGARALHF. CDR3 DNA: TGTGCCAGCAGCTTATCAGTGGGACAGGGGGCGAGAGCCCTCCACTTT.

The chain is built from TRBV7-9 and TRBJ2-1, with D unresolved. V lost 1 base and J lost 11, with 9 bases in between. The CDR3 sequence is 12 residues long. Per the germline V gene, CDR1 is SEHNR and CDR2 is FQNEAQ (reference sequence). The CDR3 sequence: CASSLVRGKQFF. CDR3 bases: TGTGCCAGCAGCTTAGTGCGAGGAAAGCAGTTCTTC.

Written as DNA, the CDR3 is TGCGCCAGCAGTATCCTTCAGGGGGCCCACAATGAGCAGTTCTTC. Amino acid sequence: CASSILQGAHNEQFF. The J gene is TRBJ2-1, the V gene TRBV5-1; 8 bases fit TRBD1. CDR3 length: 15 amino acids. From germline, CDR1 is SGHRS and CDR2 YFSETQ. The V segment lost 5 bases and the J segment 5 bases; nucleotides outside the gene matches: 9. The complete variable domain, with remaining parts taken from reference TRBV5-1 and TRBJ2-1, reads KAGVTQTPRYLIKTRGQQVTLSCSPISGHRSVSWYQQTPGQGLQFLFEYFSETQRNKGNFPGRFSGRQFSNSRSEMNVSTLELGDSALYLCASSILQGAHNEQFFGPGTRLTVL.

In regard to this clone: The junction departs from the called germline gene at one end, perhaps through a read error. The chain carries TRBV2 and TRBJ2-7; no clear D gene. Germline V CDR1 and CDR2: SNHLY, FYNNEI. This CDR3 is built from 12 residues. In DNA form, the CDR3 reads TGTGCCGGCAGGAGCGTCGCCTACGAGCAGTACTTC. Protein product: CAGRSVAYEQYF.